This T cell receptor beta chain was captured by sequencing in a study of T cells in Graves' hyperthyroidism and ophthalmopathy. At the level of the study: Blood was drawn when the patient was first diagnosed and still untreated. Findings and limits, study-wide: With a median lead of 6.5 months before onset, the model predicted ophthalmopathy.

Template material for amplifying TCR beta CDR3 regions consisted of RNA transcripts. TCR CDR3 underwent first-round RT-PCR with the HTBI primer set. TCRdb independently ran MiXCR on the multiplex PCR reads; one entry per CDR3 protein. The table records about 250,000 distinct CDR3 sequences, around 25% of them present only once. A word on this clonotype: Its antigen is as yet unknown.

Each 10 ml fresh peripheral blood draw supplied the PBMCs. The CDR3 is made up of 14 amino acids. The V gene end was trimmed by 1 base and the J gene end by 10 bases; junction bases not matched to a gene: 3. This clonotype was sampled from a woman aged 40 to 50 with Graves' ophthalmopathy. V usage is TRBV12-3 or TRBV12-4 and J usage is TRBJ1-6; TRBD1 aligns across 8 bases. Specimen: blood. This chain's CDR3 is CASSLGTGRSPLHF. The CDR3 bases are TGTGCCAGCAGTTTAGGGACAGGGAGATCACCCCTCCACTTT.